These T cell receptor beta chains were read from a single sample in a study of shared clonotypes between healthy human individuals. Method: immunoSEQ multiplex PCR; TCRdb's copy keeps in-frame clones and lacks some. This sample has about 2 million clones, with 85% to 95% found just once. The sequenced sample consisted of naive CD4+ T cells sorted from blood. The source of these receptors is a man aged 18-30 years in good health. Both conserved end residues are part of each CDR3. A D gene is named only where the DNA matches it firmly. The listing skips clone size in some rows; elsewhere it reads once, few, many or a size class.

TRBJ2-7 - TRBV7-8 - CASSPGLLSYEQYF TGTGCCAGCAGCCCCGGACTGCTTTCCTACGAGCAGTACTTC
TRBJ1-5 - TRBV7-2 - CASSLREVNQPQHF TGTGCCAGCAGCCTCAGGGAGGTCAATCAGCCCCAGCATTTT
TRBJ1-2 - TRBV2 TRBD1 CASVLTGTSYGYTF TGTGCCAGCGTATTGACAGGGACCAGCTATGGCTACACCTTC
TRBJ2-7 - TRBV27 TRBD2 CASNPTPGRASYEQYF TGTGCCAGCAACCCCACGCCGGGGAGGGCCAGCTACGAGCAGTACTTC
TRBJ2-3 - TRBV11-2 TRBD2 CASSLSGRGTDTQYF TGTGCCAGCAGCTTGAGCGGGAGAGGCACAGATACGCAGTATTTT
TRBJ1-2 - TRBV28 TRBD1 CASWDRLANYGYTF TGTGCCAGTTGGGACAGACTAGCTAACTATGGCTACACCTTC
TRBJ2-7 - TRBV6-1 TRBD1 CASSELGTGAQYEQYF TGTGCCAGCAGTGAACTGGGGACAGGGGCTCAATACGAGCAGTACTTC
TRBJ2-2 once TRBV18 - CASSPGGPQTGELFF TGTGCCAGCTCACCGGGGGGCCCCCAGACCGGGGAGCTGTTTTTT
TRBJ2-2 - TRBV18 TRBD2 CASSPGSSGSNTGELFF TGTGCCAGCTCACCGGGGTCTAGCGGGAGTAACACCGGGGAGCTGTTTTTT
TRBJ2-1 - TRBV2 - CASRPRDNSYNEQFF TGTGCCAGCCGTCCCCGGGACAATTCCTACAATGAGCAGTTCTTC
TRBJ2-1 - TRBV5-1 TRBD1 CASSLAPGQGYNEQFF TGCGCCAGCAGCTTGGCACCGGGACAGGGTTACAATGAGCAGTTCTTC
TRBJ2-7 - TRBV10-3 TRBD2 CAIGPSGTTYEQYF TGTGCCATTGGACCTAGCGGGACTACCTACGAGCAGTACTTC
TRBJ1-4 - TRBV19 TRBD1 CASSGGGQGPKEKLFF TGTGCCAGTAGTGGAGGTGGACAGGGGCCAAAAGAAAAACTGTTTTTT
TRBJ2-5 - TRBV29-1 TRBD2 CSARTRLSVQETQYF TGCAGCGCTAGGACTAGACTTAGTGTCCAAGAGACCCAGTACTTC
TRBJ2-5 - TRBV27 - CASSLMGETQYF TGTGCCAGCAGTTTAATGGGGGAGACCCAGTACTTC
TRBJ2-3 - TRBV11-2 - CASSLGYSDTQYF TGTGCCAGCAGCTTAGGTTACTCAGATACGCAGTATTTT
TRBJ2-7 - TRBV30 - CAWSVDFSPLEQYF TGTGCCTGGAGTGTTGACTTTTCCCCTCTCGAGCAGTACTTC
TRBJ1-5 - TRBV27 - CASSFYGWTGTDSNQPQHF TGTGCCAGCAGTTTTTACGGGTGGACGGGGACTGATAGCAATCAGCCCCAGCATTTT
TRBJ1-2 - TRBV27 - CASSREGSTSHGYTF TGTGCCAGCAGTCGCGAGGGATCGACTAGCCATGGCTACACCTTC
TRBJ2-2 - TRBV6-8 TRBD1 CASSYSYHRGRNTGELFF TGTGCCAGCAGTTACTCGTACCACAGGGGGCGCAACACCGGGGAGCTGTTTTTT